The 10 T cell receptor beta chains below all came from one sample that was sequenced in a study of shared clonotypes between healthy human individuals (dated by TCRdb to between 2020 and 2021). Receptor amplification or capture employed the immunoSEQ multiplex PCR assay. TCRdb carries this immuneACCESS record with in-frame sequences only. Its versions omit some clonotypes, under half of them owing to an unresolved V gene in the studies checked, with the rest unexplained. The sample contains 2 million or so clones, about 95% of them found a single time. About 1.1% of the sample is in the top ten clones. CD8 naive samples were obtained by positive selection for CCR7 among CD45RO-negative cells, yielding a CD45RA+CCR7+ population from which TemRA cells were excluded. Sequencing was performed on naive CD8+ T cells sorted from blood. In the paper's terms, the cell subset or site label means: CD45RA+CCR7+. Every receptor here comes from a man in his late teens or twenties in good health.

The chain joins TRBV7-3 to TRBJ2-5, with 16 bases matching TRBD2. Germline assignment: CDR1 SGHTA and CDR2 FQGTGA. This CDR3 spans 17 amino acids. After removal of 5 bases from V and 5 bases from J, the junction contained 8 bases not matched to a gene. This CDR3 reads CASSPGTSGGAGETQYF. The CDR3 DNA sequence: TGTGCCAGCAGCCCCGGGACTAGCGGGGGGGCCGGTGAGACCCAGTACTTC.

The rearrangement joins TRBV27 to TRBJ2-1; TRBD1 is a possible D gene (6 bases). The CDR3 length is 14 residues. Germline CDR1 and CDR2: MNHEY and SMNVEV (reference sequence). The ends were cut back, 4 bases at V and 7 bases at J, with 14 bases in the middle. The CDR3 is CASSYGKRGNEQFF. CDR3 nucleotides: TGTGCCAGCAGTTATGGAAAAAGGGGGAATGAGCAGTTCTTC.

The gene calls are TRBV6-5 and TRBJ2-7; 7 bases are a match to TRBD2. The germline V gene encodes CDR1 MNHEY and CDR2 SVGAGI. The CDR3 sequence is 16 residues long. With 0 bases clipped from V and 5 bases from J, the junction kept 10 bases outside the gene matches. This chain's CDR3 is CASSYSPTLADDEQYF. For the CDR3, the DNA is TGTGCCAGCAGTTACTCGCCCACCCTAGCGGACGACGAGCAGTACTTC.

The chain couples TRBV15 to TRBJ1-2; 9 nucleotides agree with TRBD1. After removal of 0 bases from V and 4 bases from J, the junction contained 9 bases not matched to a gene. The CDR3 is made up of 17 amino acids. Germline V gives CDR1 LNHNV, CDR2 YYDKDF (reference sequence). The CDR3 DNA reads TGTGCCACCAGCAGAGATCTGGGACAGGGAACGCTCTATGGCTACACCTTC. This gives the protein CATSRDLGQGTLYGYTF.

J is TRBJ1-1 and V is TRBV2; 8 positions match TRBD1. Germline loops: CDR1 SNHLY, CDR2 FYNNEI. The CDR3 runs 14 residues. Losses at the gene ends were 5 bases for V and 5 bases for J; bases not matched to a gene: 7. For the CDR3, the DNA is TGTGCCAGCAGTTCAGACACAGGGGGTACTGAAGCTTTCTTT. This encodes CASSSDTGGTEAFF. Variable domain in full (rest from reference TRBV2 and TRBJ1-1): EPEVTQTPSHQVTQMGQEVILRCVPISNHLYFYWYRQILGQKVEFLVSFYNNEISEKSEIFDDQFSVERPDGSNFTLKIRSTKLEDSAMYFCASSSDTGGTEAFFGQGTRLTVV.

Only one count was recorded for this clone. This chain uses TRBV6-1 with TRBJ1-2; D call uncertain. Germline CDR1 reads MNHNS; CDR2 reads SASEGT. Trimming removed 5 bases from V and 4 bases from J, with 14 bases in between. This CDR3 spans 14 amino acids. This CDR3 is CASSPRDKLYGYTF. CDR3 nucleotides: TGTGCCAGCAGTCCCCGTGACAAACTCTATGGCTACACCTTC.

For this clone: The junction shows a germline mismatch at one end, possibly a read error. This chain connects TRBV7-9 to TRBJ2-7; D gene unclear. The CDR3 is 13 residues long. Germline V gives CDR1 SEHNR, CDR2 FQNEAQ (reference sequence). CDR3 residues: CASSPPGSYEQCF. The CDR3 DNA follows: TGTGCCAGCAGCCCCCCCGGGTCCTACGAGCAGTGCTTC.

In this sample, this clone turned up once. Additional DNA sequences in this sample encode the identical CDR3. This chain joins TRBV4-3 and TRBJ1-2; D uncertain. CDR3 length equals 15 residues. The germline V gene has CDR1 LGHNA and CDR2 YSLEER. Deletions cut 1 base from V and 2 bases from J, with 11 bases between. CDR3: CASSQGILLNYGYTF. CDR3 nucleotide sequence: TGCGCCAGCAGCCAAGGTATCCTTCTCAACTATGGCTACACCTTC.

A few counts support this clone. The chain carries TRBV20-1 and TRBJ2-7; D gene unclear. Trimming removed 5 bases from V and 4 bases from J, with 9 bases in between. Germline values: CDR1 DFQATT, CDR2 SNEGSKA (reference sequence). This CDR3 is built from 11 residues. The CDR3 DNA sequence: TGCAGTGCTCACAAGGATTACGAGCAGTACTTC. Translation gives CSAHKDYEQYF.

This chain connects TRBV6-1 to TRBJ2-5, with D perhaps TRBD2 (5 bases). The germline gives CDR1 MNHNS, CDR2 SASEGT. V lost 3 bases and J 2 bases, leaving 16 bases between the germline ends. This CDR3 spans 16 amino acids. The CDR3 DNA reads as TGTGCCAGCAGTGACTATCCCGCGGGCGATCAAGAGACCCAGTACTTC. This gives the protein CASSDYPAGDQETQYF.